This TCR beta chain was identified in a study of cytomegalovirus exposure and HLA in healthy donors. Study-level points and caveats: CMV antigen specificity of a few CMV-associated chains was confirmed in vitro. Presence/absence analyses took donor sequencing depth as roughly uniform.

This clone has more than one count but fewer than ten. Its antigen remains unknown. PCR involved 60 Vbeta and 13 Jbeta primers. Assay used: immunoSEQ multiplex PCR; TCRdb lists only in-frame clones, some missing. The sample lists about 130,000 clones, roughly 15% seen once, with 2.9% in the top ten. Germline V gene lookup returns CDR1 SGHVS and CDR2 FQNEAQ. Trimming cost V 3 bases and J 9 bases, with 12 bases left between them. The CDR3 has 14 residues. The sequence came from a female donor in good health and CMV-seropositive. J is TRBJ1-6 and V is TRBV7-8; D may be TRBD1 (5 bases). Sequenced sample: PBMCs. CDR3 coding DNA: TGTGCCAGCAGCTTTACCCAGGGAACTTCACCCCTCCACTTT. Residues: CASSFTQGTSPLHF.